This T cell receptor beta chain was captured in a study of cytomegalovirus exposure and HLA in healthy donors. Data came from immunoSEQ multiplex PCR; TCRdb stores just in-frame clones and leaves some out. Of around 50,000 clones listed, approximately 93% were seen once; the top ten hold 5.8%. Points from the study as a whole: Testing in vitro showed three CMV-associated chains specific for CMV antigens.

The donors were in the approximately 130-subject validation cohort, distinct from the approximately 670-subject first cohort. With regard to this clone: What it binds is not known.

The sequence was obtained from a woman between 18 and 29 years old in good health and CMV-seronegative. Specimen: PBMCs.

The CDR3 bases are TGTGCCAGCACAAAACAGGGTGTGGGCTATGGCTACACCTTC. This codes for CASTKQGVGYGYTF. V gene TRBV2 combines with J gene TRBJ1-2; possible D gene TRBD1, 6 bases. Trimming took off 7 bases at V and 4 bases at J, with 16 bases between the two ends. Germline V gives CDR1 SNHLY, CDR2 FYNNEI. The CDR3 loop spans 14 amino acids.